One sample yielded the 9 T cell receptor beta chains listed below, sequenced in a study of T cell responses to AZD1222 COVID-19 vaccine. The method was immunoSEQ multiplex PCR; TCRdb's version includes in-frame clones alone and lacks a portion of them. The sample lists 90,000 to 130,000 clones; around nine tenths were seen once. The sequencing used peripheral blood, collected on day 0 of AZD1222 vaccination. All receptors derive from an adult in good health.

J is TRBJ1-2 and V is TRBV30, with TRBD1 as a possible D gene (5 bases). This CDR3 has 12 amino acids. The germline CDR1 and CDR2 sequences are GTSNPN and SVGIG (reference sequence). Trimming took off 7 bases at V and 2 bases at J, with 11 bases between the two ends. The CDR3 DNA follows: TGTGCCTTCTCTGACAGAAACTATGGCTACACCTTC. Translating gives CAFSDRNYGYTF.

The gene calls are TRBV28 and TRBJ2-1, with a tentative D call TRBD1 (5 bases). This CDR3 region has 13 residues. CDR1 and CDR2 (germline): MDHEN, SYDVKM. V lost 6 bases and J lost 3, with 9 bases in between. For the CDR3, the DNA is TGTGCCAGCAGGGACAACCGCTACAATGAGCAGTTCTTC. Translated, it gives CASRDNRYNEQFF.

The chain combines TRBV28 with TRBJ1-6; TRBD1 is a possible D gene (6 bases). Germline-derived CDR1 and CDR2 are MDHEN and SYDVKM. V dropped 8 bases and J dropped 7 bases, with 15 bases sitting between them. The CDR3 totals 14 residues. This chain's CDR3 is CASRVGQTNSPLHF. CDR3 nucleotide sequence: TGTGCCAGCCGGGTCGGACAGACAAATTCACCCCTCCACTTT.

The rearrangement links TRBV19 to TRBJ1-2; TRBD1 might be the D (6 bases). Germline V gene sequence: CDR1 LNHDA, CDR2 SQIVND (reference sequence). There are 18 residues in the CDR3. V lost 1 base and J lost 4, with 22 bases in between. CDR3 coding DNA: TGTGCCAGTAGTATAGTTGCGCGGTCAGCCCGGGGGCTCTATGGCTACACCTTC. The encoded protein is CASSIVARSARGLYGYTF.

This chain uses TRBV6-1 with TRBJ1-4; no reliable D call. CDR3 length: 16 amino acids. In germline, CDR1 is MNHNS, CDR2 SASEGT. V was cut by 4 bases and J by 0 bases, with 12 bases left in between. The CDR3 loop reads CASSGIHSATNEKLFF. CDR3 bases: TGTGCCAGCAGTGGAATACACTCTGCAACTAATGAAAAACTGTTTTTT.

The chain is built from TRBV18 and TRBJ1-1, with unresolved D. This CDR3 has 13 amino acids. Germline loops: CDR1 KGHSH, CDR2 LQKENI. Trimming left V 5 bases short and J 7 bases short, with 14 bases between. The chain's CDR3 is CASSVGKDDEAFF. DNA for the CDR3: TGTGCCAGCTCAGTCGGGAAGGACGATGAAGCTTTCTTT.

V is TRBV5-1 and J is TRBJ1-4; 7 bases agree with TRBD1. V shed 1 base and J 3 bases; nucleotides not matched to a gene: 3. The germline gives CDR1 SGHRS, CDR2 YFSETQ. The CDR3 extends over 15 amino acids. CDR3 nucleotide sequence: TGCGCCAGCAGCTTGCGACAGGGATCTAATGAAAAACTGTTTTTT. This encodes CASSLRQGSNEKLFF.

The chain employs TRBV6-6 and TRBJ2-7; 8 bases fit TRBD1. Germline CDR1 reads MNHNY; CDR2 reads SVGAGI (reference sequence). Trimming removed 5 bases from V and 0 bases from J; junction bases left unmatched: 6. The CDR3 is 15 residues long. The CDR3 sequence is CASSRGQASSYEQYF. CDR3 nucleotides: TGTGCCAGCAGTAGGGGACAGGCGAGCTCCTACGAGCAGTACTTC.

The chain couples TRBV7-3 to TRBJ1-1; no firm D call. V was clipped by 0 bases and J by 6 bases, with 8 bases between them. Germline V gene lookup returns CDR1 SGHTA and CDR2 FQGTGA. CDR3 size: 13 residues. The CDR3 protein is CASSLTEGSEAFF. The CDR3 bases are TGTGCCAGCAGCTTAACTGAGGGTTCTGAAGCTTTCTTT. The whole variable domain, remainder taken from reference TRBV7-3 and TRBJ1-1, is GAGVSQTPSNKVTEKGKYVELRCDPISGHTALYWYRQSLGQGPEFLIYFQGTGAADDSGLPNDRFFAVRPEGSVSTLKIQRTERGDSAVYLCASSLTEGSEAFFGQGTRLTVV.